These T cell receptor beta chains were read from a single sample in a study of blood T cells in healthy people across ages. TCRdb independently ran MiXCR on the 5' RACE reads; one entry per CDR3 protein. The profile covers around 800,000 distinct CDR3 sequences, with 35% to 50% appearing a single time and less than 20% taken by the ten largest. The sample taken for sequencing was blood. All receptors come from a man at least 80 years old in good health. Each CDR3 is given with its conserved first and last residue. A D gene is named only where the DNA matches it firmly. Clone size is shown for a subset of rows, as once, few, many or a class of expanded clone.

few,TRBV7-9,TRBJ2-6,.,CASSSHVGANVLTF,TGTGCCAGCAGCTCCCATGTTGGGGCCAACGTCCTGACTTTC
.,TRBV20-1,TRBJ2-1,.,CSAEGLGGIPYNEQFF,TGCAGTGCTGAGGGCCTTGGGGGGATACCCTACAATGAGCAGTTCTTC
.,TRBV28,TRBJ2-1,TRBD1,CASRTGQYSGEQFF,TGTGCCAGCAGGACAGGGCAGTATTCCGGCGAGCAGTTCTTC
many,TRBV28,TRBJ2-4,TRBD1,CASSSDRGRNIQYF,TGTGCCAGCAGCTCCGACAGGGGGAGAAACATTCAGTACTTC
many,TRBV7-2,TRBJ2-7,TRBD2,CASSALAGTYEQYF,TGTGCCAGCAGCGCACTAGCGGGAACCTACGAGCAGTACTTC
.,TRBV20-1,TRBJ2-1,.,CSAHSGAGSYNEQFF,TGCAGTGCTCATAGCGGAGCCGGCTCCTACAATGAGCAGTTCTTC
.,TRBV27,TRBJ1-2,.,CASGGVNYGYTF,TGTGCCAGCGGTGGGGTCAACTATGGCTACACCTTC
.,TRBV12-3/TRBV12-4,TRBJ2-1,TRBD1,CASEGAYEQFF,TGTGCCAGTGAGGGGGCCTATGAGCAGTTCTTC
.,TRBV27,TRBJ2-3,.,CASSNRAPSTDTQYF,TGTGCCAGCAGTAACCGGGCCCCTAGCACAGATACGCAGTATTTT
.,TRBV29-1,TRBJ1-4,.,CSVEWAGGNEKLFF,TGCAGCGTTGAGTGGGCAGGTGGTAATGAAAAACTGTTTTTT
once,TRBV20-1,TRBJ2-3,.,CSARGVSGTDTQYF,TGCAGTGCTAGAGGCGTTTCCGGCACAGATACGCAGTATTTT
.,TRBV28,TRBJ2-5,.,CASKSTRETQYF,TGTGCCAGCAAGTCCACCCGAGAGACCCAGTACTTC
.,TRBV28,TRBJ2-3,.,CASRNPGPTTDTQYF,TGTGCCAGCAGAAATCCGGGACCCACCACAGATACGCAGTATTTT
.,TRBV10-3,TRBJ2-7,.,CAISHPDGSGTYEQYF,TGTGCCATCAGCCACCCAGACGGTAGCGGAACCTACGAGCAGTACTTC
few,TRBV11-2,TRBJ2-1,.,CASSSKPGRTAPNEQFF,TGTGCCAGCAGCTCGAAGCCGGGTAGGACGGCCCCTAATGAGCAGTTCTTC
.,TRBV18,TRBJ2-3,.,CASSPGANTQYF,TGTGCCAGCTCACCGGGCGCGAATACGCAGTATTTT
.,TRBV7-3,TRBJ2-1,.,CASSLMRSPNEQFF,TGTGCCAGCAGCTTAATGCGTTCTCCCAATGAGCAGTTCTTC
.,TRBV28,TRBJ2-7,.,CASRLTSSSEQYF,TGTGCCAGCCGACTCACTTCTAGTTCCGAGCAGTACTTC
.,TRBV11-2,TRBJ2-5,.,CASSLDLSFSYEQYF,TGTGCCAGCAGCTTAGATCTTAGCTTCTCCTATGAGCAGTACTTC
few,TRBV7-9,TRBJ2-7,.,CASSSDRDTWLHEQYF,TGTGCCAGCAGCTCGGACCGGGACACCTGGCTCCACGAGCAGTACTTC
many,TRBV27,TRBJ2-7,TRBD1,CASSRDRNSYEQYF,TGTGCCAGCAGTAGGGACAGAAACTCCTACGAGCAGTACTTC
many,TRBV15,TRBJ2-5,TRBD2,CATSRAVLTSSETQYF,TGTGCCACCAGCAGAGCGGTTCTGACTAGCTCGGAGACCCAGTACTTC